One sample yielded the 24 T cell receptor beta chains listed below, sequenced in a study of T cell repertoires in cytomegalovirus infection. One entry per CDR3 protein results from TCRdb running MiXCR on the reads. The sample yields fewer than 550,000 distinct CDR3 sequences, 30% to 40% seen once. What was sequenced was PBMCs. The source of these receptors is a human donor in good health (CMV status not recorded). Some clones in this sample may be carry-over from other donors' samples.

V and J are TRBV20-1 and TRBJ2-5; no clear D gene. CDR3 length: 16 residues. Germline CDR1 reads DFQATT; CDR2 reads SNEGSKA (reference sequence). Trimming removed 0 bases at V and 4 bases at J, with 18 bases between. The CDR3 nucleotides are TGCAGTGCTAGAGATTATAATCCCAGGCCCCCAGAGACCCAGTACTTC. This translates into CSARDYNPRPPETQYF.

V is TRBV7-6 and J is TRBJ2-3, with D possibly being TRBD2 (6 bases). Trimming removed 5 bases from V and 2 bases from J, with 17 bases in between. Germline CDR1 and CDR2: SGHVS and FNYEAQ. The CDR3 spans 16 residues. As DNA, the CDR3 is TGTGCCAGCAGCGCTGGGGCGGGGTGGTTCACAGATACGCAGTATTTT. Translating gives CASSAGAGWFTDTQYF. Drawing the rest from reference TRBV7-6 and TRBJ2-3, the complete variable domain is GAGVSQSPRYKVTKRGQDVALRCDPISGHVSLYWYRQALGQGPEFLTYFNYEAQQDKSGLPNDRFSAERPEGSISTLTIQRTEQRDSAMYRCASSAGAGWFTDTQYFGPGTRLTVL.

Comments on this clonotype: A much larger clone differs by one base, so this may be a read error. The conserved closing phenylalanine or tryptophan is absent in this CDR3, likely reflecting a read error. V and J are TRBV7-6 and TRBJ2-5; the D call may be TRBD1 or TRBD2 (6 bases each). The CDR3 length is 13 residues. Trimming shortened V by 5 bases and J by 7 bases, and 14 bases separated the two germline ends. The germline V gene encodes CDR1 SGHVS and CDR2 FNYEAQ. The CDR3 DNA follows: TGTGCCAGCAGCCCCCCGGGGGCTAGGACCCAGTACTTA. It is translated as CASSPPGARTQYL.

V and J are TRBV4-1 and TRBJ2-7; 9 positions match TRBD2. This CDR3 contains 15 residues. Germline V gene data show CDR1 as MGHRA and CDR2 as YSYEKL. Trimming removed 0 bases from V and 4 bases from J; junction bases left unmatched: 4. The CDR3 sequence is CASSQEWTSEYEQYF. In nucleotides, the CDR3 is TGCGCCAGCAGCCAAGAGTGGACTAGCGAGTACGAGCAGTACTTC.

About this clonotype: With a much larger clone just one base away, this may be a read error. The chain couples TRBV19 to TRBJ2-6; 7 nucleotides agree with TRBD1. CDR3 length equals 20 residues. Germline lookup yields CDR1 LNHDA and CDR2 SQIVND (reference sequence). This CDR3 reads CASSIDVAGTAKSGAIVLTF. DNA for the CDR3: TGTGCCAGTAGTATAGATGTTGCCGGGACAGCAAAGTCTGGGGCCATCGTCCTGACTTTC. The full variable domain, completed using reference TRBV19 and TRBJ2-6, is DGGITQSPKYLFRKEGQNVTLSCEQNLNHDAMYWYRQDPGQGLRLIYYSQIVNDFQKGDIAEGYSVSREKKESFPLTVTSAQKNPTAFYLCASSIDVAGTAKSGAIVLTFGAGSRLTVL.

The CDR3 loop reads CASSLARRDTDTQYF. In nucleotides, the CDR3 is TGTGCCAGCAGCTTGGCCAGGAGGGACACAGATACGCAGTATTTT. The rearrangement links TRBV5-6 to TRBJ2-3; tentative D call: TRBD2 (6 bases). This CDR3 spans 15 amino acids. V lost 0 bases, J lost 2 bases, and 10 bases lay in between. The germline CDR1 and CDR2 sequences are SGHDT and YYEEEE.

This clonotype was detected only a few times. V and J are TRBV19 and TRBJ2-7; no clear D. V was cut by 4 bases and J by 2 bases, with 15 bases left in between. The CDR3 contains 15 residues. Germline CDR1 is LNHDA and CDR2 is SQIVND (reference sequence). The CDR3 bases are TGTGCCAGTAGTACCCCAGGTAGGGAAACCTACGAGCAGTACTTC. Translating it yields CASSTPGRETYEQYF.

This clonotype was seen at least ten times. One end of the junction does not line up with germline, which may come from a read error. The chain uses TRBV7-6 and TRBJ2-2; TRBD2 agrees at 11 bases. CDR1 is SGHVS and CDR2 is FNYEAQ in the germline V gene. CDR3 size: 16 residues. The CDR3 here is CASSLAGGEYTGELFF. The CDR3 DNA reads TGTGCCAGCAGCCTAGCGGGGGGAGAGTACACCGGGGAGCTGTTTTTT. Full variable domain (missing parts from reference TRBV7-6 and TRBJ2-2): GAGVSQSPRYKVTKRGQDVALRCDPISGHVSLYWYRQALGQGPEFLTYFNYEAQQDKSGLPNDRFSAERPEGSISTLTIQRTEQRDSAMYRCASSLAGGEYTGELFFGEGSRLTVL.

The chain couples TRBV2 to TRBJ1-5; D not resolved. This CDR3 has 15 amino acids. Germline V lookup: CDR1 SNHLY, CDR2 FYNNEI. Trimming took off 8 bases at V and 3 bases at J, with 17 bases between the two ends. The CDR3 region has the DNA TGTGCCAGCGTAGAGCACGGTGATCTCAATCAGCCCCAGCATTTT. Translating gives CASVEHGDLNQPQHF.

Comment on this clonotype: The junction departs from germline at one end; a sequencing error may be responsible. The chain has TRBV6-8 and TRBJ2-1; 10 bases are a match to TRBD2. Germline loops: CDR1 MNHGY, CDR2 SAAAGT. The CDR3 sequence is 15 residues long. DNA of the CDR3: TGTGCCAGCAGACGAAGCGGGGGGGCTGGGAATGAGAAGTTCTTC. Its protein is CASRRSGGAGNEKFF.

This clonotype occurred a few times. This sequence joins TRBV12-3 or TRBV12-4 and TRBJ2-2, with D unresolved. The V end lost 8 bases, the J end lost 3 bases, and 7 bases lay between the germline ends. The CDR3 spans 12 residues. This chain's CDR3 is CASGLDTGELFF. CDR3 DNA: TGTGCCAGCGGCTTAGACACCGGGGAGCTGTTTTTT.

This sequence joins TRBV9 and TRBJ1-3; D not resolved. The length of the CDR3 is 15 residues. Trimming pared 3 bases from V and 4 bases from J, leaving 14 bases between. Germline V gene lookup returns CDR1 SGDLS and CDR2 YYNGEE. The CDR3 DNA is TGTGCCAGCAGCGCTTCGCTCTCGGGGGGAAACACCATATATTTT. Its protein product is CASSASLSGGNTIYF.

This clonotype was observed many times. The rearrangement links TRBV7-2 to TRBJ1-1, with D possibly being TRBD1 (5 bases). CDR3 length: 13 amino acids. Trimming stripped 2 bases from V and 6 bases from J, with 10 bases between. The germline CDR1 and CDR2 sequences are SGHTA and FQGNSA. CDR3 sequence reads: CASSLRKTAEAFF. As DNA, the CDR3 is TGTGCCAGCAGCTTAAGGAAGACAGCTGAAGCTTTCTTT.

CDR3 protein: CASSTGTGTDLDSPLHF. CDR3 DNA sequence: TGTGCCAGCAGCACCGGGACAGGGACTGACCTAGATTCACCCCTCCACTTT. The genes are TRBV11-2 and TRBJ1-6; the match to TRBD1 covers 9 bases. The junction had 13 bases not matched to a gene; V was cut back by 5 bases and J by 8 bases. Germline V CDR1 and CDR2: SGHAT, FQNNGV. This CDR3 has 17 amino acids.

The chain links TRBV11-2 to TRBJ2-7; possibly TRBD1 for D (5 bases). CDR3 length: 16 amino acids. V was clipped by 3 bases and J by 1 base, with 16 bases between them. Looked up from germline, CDR1 is SGHAT and CDR2 is FQNNGV. DNA of the CDR3: TGTGCCAGCAGCTTCGTAGGGGCCCGTGGGTCCTACGAGCAGTACTTC. This gives the protein CASSFVGARGSYEQYF.

Turning to this clonotype: A much larger clone lies one base from this, so it may be a read error. The CDR3 DNA is TGTGCCAGCAGCGACAGGGCCCAAGAGACCCAGTACTTC. It is translated as CASSDRAQETQYF. The chain employs TRBV5-4 and TRBJ2-5, with 7 bases aligning to TRBD1. Germline assignment: CDR1 SGHNT and CDR2 YYREEE (reference sequence). This CDR3 contains 13 residues. After removal of 4 bases from V and 1 base from J, the junction contained 1 base not matched to a gene.

The genes are TRBV10-2 and TRBJ2-7; D perhaps matches TRBD2 (5 bases). From germline, CDR1 is WSHSY and CDR2 SAAADI. V gave up 5 bases and J gave up 6 bases, with 8 bases separating them. This CDR3 is built from 11 residues. CDR3 bases: TGCGCCAGCAGTAGCGGCGCCGAGCAGTACTTC. This sequence encodes CASSSGAEQYF.

The V gene is TRBV6-6, the J gene TRBJ2-3, with 8 nucleotides matching TRBD2. The trim removed 4 bases at V and 2 bases at J, leaving 5 bases unmatched. The CDR3 extends over 15 amino acids. Germline CDR1 is MNHNY and CDR2 is SVGAGI (reference sequence). CDR3 amino acids: CASSSSGLNTDTQYF. For the CDR3, the DNA is TGTGCCAGCAGTTCTAGCGGGCTGAACACAGATACGCAGTATTTT.

This clonotype was seen a few times. This chain connects TRBV6-2 or TRBV6-3 to TRBJ1-1, with D maybe TRBD1 (5 bases). Germline assignment: CDR1 MNHEY and CDR2 SVGEGT. The CDR3 runs 14 residues. The germline V and J ends were trimmed by 6 bases and 4 bases, with 15 bases remaining between them. CDR3 DNA sequence: TGTGCCAGCAGGCCCAGTGGGGCGACCACTGAAGCTTTCTTT. Translated, it gives CASRPSGATTEAFF.

To note about this clonotype: At one of its ends the junction is not consistent with the germline gene, which may arise from a read error. The genes are TRBV7-9 and TRBJ2-2; tentatively, D is TRBD2 (5 bases). Germline values: CDR1 SEHNR, CDR2 FQNEAQ (reference sequence). The CDR3 extends over 13 amino acids. This chain's CDR3 is CAISPPPTGELCF. The CDR3 bases are TGTGCCATCAGCCCTCCTCCCACCGGGGAGCTGTGTTTT.

The chain couples TRBV28 to TRBJ2-4; possible D gene TRBD2, 5 bases. CDR3 length equals 13 residues. Trimming cost V 6 bases and J 6 bases, with 12 bases left between them. Germline V gene sequence: CDR1 MDHEN, CDR2 SYDVKM. CDR3 bases: TGTGCCAGCAGCTGGACCCGGGGAAACATTCAGTACTTC. It codes for CASSWTRGNIQYF.

This clonotype has ten or more counts. The chain uses TRBV7-6 and TRBJ2-7; D is uncertain. Trimming pared 2 bases from V and 2 bases from J, leaving 10 bases between. In germline, CDR1 is SGHVS, CDR2 FNYEAQ. The CDR3 runs 14 residues. The CDR3 DNA sequence: TGTGCCAGCAGCTTAACCGACTCTACCTACGAGCAGTACTTC. Its protein product is CASSLTDSTYEQYF. The whole variable domain, filled in from reference TRBV7-6 and TRBJ2-7, reads GAGVSQSPRYKVTKRGQDVALRCDPISGHVSLYWYRQALGQGPEFLTYFNYEAQQDKSGLPNDRFSAERPEGSISTLTIQRTEQRDSAMYRCASSLTDSTYEQYFGPGTRLTVT.

The J gene is TRBJ2-5, the V gene TRBV20-1, with 9 bases identical to TRBD2. The V and J ends lost 7 bases and 0 bases, in that order; junction bases with no gene match: 6. The CDR3 extends over 14 amino acids. Germline CDR1 reads DFQATT; CDR2 reads SNEGSKA (reference sequence). The CDR3 DNA reads as TGCAGTGTTCTAGCGGGGAGTCACCAAGAGACCCAGTACTTC. This encodes CSVLAGSHQETQYF.

This clonotype was seen a handful of times. J is TRBJ2-5 and V is TRBV10-2; 7 positions match TRBD2. J lost 1 base, V lost 5 bases, and 13 bases had no gene match. Germline V gives CDR1 WSHSY, CDR2 SAAADI. The CDR3 runs to 17 residues. The CDR3 here is CASSFQGAGKGQETQYF. CDR3 DNA: TGCGCCAGCAGTTTCCAGGGAGCGGGAAAGGGCCAAGAGACCCAGTACTTC.